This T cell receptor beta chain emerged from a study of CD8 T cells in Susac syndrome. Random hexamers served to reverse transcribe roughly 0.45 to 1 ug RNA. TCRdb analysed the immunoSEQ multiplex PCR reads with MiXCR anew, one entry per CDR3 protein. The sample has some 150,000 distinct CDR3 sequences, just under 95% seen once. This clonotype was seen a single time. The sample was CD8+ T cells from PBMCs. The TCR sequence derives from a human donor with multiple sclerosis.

The CDR3: CSARTGNTGELFF. The CDR3, as DNA: TGCAGTGCTAGGACAGGGAACACCGGGGAGCTGTTTTTT. The chain links TRBV20-1 to TRBJ2-2, with a weak D call TRBD1 (6 bases). Germline V gives CDR1 DFQATT, CDR2 SNEGSKA (reference sequence). The ends were cut back, 3 bases at V and 1 base at J, with 6 bases in the middle. CDR3 length: 13 residues.